The entry that follows covers one TCR beta chain sequence. This sample is drawn from a study of blood T cell repertoires in COVID-19. Across the whole study: There were acute and convalescent COVID-19 samples, and they came from the United States, Italy and Spain. From T cells, B-cell-depleted T cells, or PBMCs came the material, which was cDNA or gDNA.

CDR1 is SGHAT, CDR2 FQNNGV, per germline. The CDR3 is made up of 13 amino acids. Between the trimmed V and J ends, which lost 5 bases and 6 bases, there was a span of 14 bases. Study processing details: Amplification with reference gene primers provided the estimates of nucleated cell counts. Method: immunoSEQ multiplex PCR; TCRdb's copy keeps in-frame clones and lacks some. That table furnishes V, J and clone size, whereas the DNA furnished D and trimming. The sample includes around 380,000 clones, about 80% of them seen just once. This receptor was identified in a human donor with acute or convalescent COVID-19. The donor label of this sample is uncertain. The chain has TRBV11-2 and TRBJ2-7; possibly TRBD1 for D (5 bases). The sequencing input was peripheral blood. The CDR3 protein is CASSLTDKAEQYF. The CDR3, as DNA: TGTGCCAGCAGCCTCACGGACAAGGCCGAGCAGTACTTC.